The 15 T cell receptor beta chains listed next were all sequenced from one sample in a study of blood T cell repertoires in COVID-19. Profiled with immunoSEQ multiplex PCR; TCRdb holds only in-frame clones, not every one. The sample lists around 190,000 clones; roughly 89% were seen once. The sample comprised PBMCs or T cells enriched from blood (not recorded which). These receptors all stem from a man in his late teens or twenties with acute COVID-19.

This clone was seen more than once but under ten times. The chain uses TRBV7-9 and TRBJ1-4; D is uncertain. Germline V gene sequence: CDR1 SEHNR, CDR2 FQNEAQ (reference sequence). The CDR3 loop spans 13 amino acids. V was shortened by 5 bases and J by 5 bases, with 9 bases between the two germline ends. The CDR3: CASSRDYNEKLFF. The CDR3 DNA sequence: TGTGCCAGCAGCCGGGATTACAATGAAAAACTGTTTTTT.

The rearrangement joins TRBV7-9 to TRBJ2-7; weak D call: TRBD2 (5 bases). Trimming pared 7 bases from V and 5 bases from J, leaving 18 bases between. CDR1 and CDR2 from the germline V gene are SEHNR and FQNEAQ (reference sequence). CDR3 length: 14 amino acids. CDR3 sequence reads: CASTSGSSPNEQYF. The DNA of the CDR3 is TGTGCCAGCACCTCGGGGAGTTCCCCGAACGAGCAGTACTTC.

The V call is TRBV19, the J call TRBJ1-5; TRBD1 is a possible D gene (6 bases). The CDR3 has 21 amino acids. Trimming removed 3 bases at V and 2 bases at J, with 29 bases between. From germline, CDR1 is LNHDA and CDR2 SQIVND (reference sequence). CDR3 nucleotides: TGTGCCAGTAGTATTGGAACATCCACAGGGAGATTCGTGGACGGCAATCAGCCCCAGCATTTT. As protein: CASSIGTSTGRFVDGNQPQHF.

This clone showed up just a few times. V is TRBV4-2 and J is TRBJ2-6, with D possibly TRBD1 on 5 matching bases. The CDR3 is 16 amino acids. Germline lookup yields CDR1 LGHNA and CDR2 YNFKEQ. V lost 3 bases and J 4 bases, leaving 13 bases between the germline ends. The CDR3 spells CASSQTAGSGANVLTF. In DNA form, the CDR3 reads TGTGCCAGCAGCCAGACAGCAGGGTCCGGGGCCAACGTCCTGACTTTC.

This clone was seen once. CDR3 coding DNA: TGTGCCAGCAGCGTAGGGGTAGGCGGGAGCTACGAGCAGTACTTC. It codes for CASSVGVGGSYEQYF. This chain links TRBV9 with TRBJ2-7; 7 positions agree with TRBD2. V lost 0 bases and J lost 3; bases outside the gene matches: 6. Germline loops: CDR1 SGDLS, CDR2 YYNGEE. CDR3 length: 15 residues.

The chain carries TRBV13 and TRBJ1-2; 10 nucleotides match TRBD1. The germline CDR1 and CDR2 sequences are PRHDT and FYEKMQ (reference sequence). V was pared by 5 bases and J by 7 bases, with 4 bases of the junction left unmatched. The CDR3 is 13 amino acids. The CDR3 spells CASSPDRGSGYTF. The CDR3 nucleotides read TGTGCCAGCAGCCCGGACAGGGGGAGTGGCTACACCTTC. Full variable domain (outside the CDR3, taken from reference TRBV13 and TRBJ1-2): AAGVIQSPRHLIKEKRETATLKCYPIPRHDTVYWYQQGPGQDPQFLISFYEKMQSDKGSIPDRFSAQQFSDYHSELNMSSLELGDSALYFCASSPDRGSGYTFGSGTRLTVV.

The J gene is TRBJ2-2, the V gene TRBV5-8; 10 bases are a match to TRBD1. The CDR3 is made up of 16 amino acids. CDR1 is SGHTS, CDR2 YDEGEE, per germline. V lost 2 bases to trimming and J lost 4 bases; unmatched junction nucleotides: 5. The CDR3 sequence: CASSFRDRGITGELFF. DNA for the CDR3: TGTGCCAGCAGCTTCCGGGACAGGGGTATCACCGGGGAGCTGTTTTTT.

The V gene is TRBV16, the J gene TRBJ2-7, with D possibly TRBD2 on 5 matching bases. This CDR3 contains 14 residues. Germline CDR1 is KGHSY and CDR2 is FQNENV. V was cut by 0 bases and J by 6 bases, with 12 bases left in between. The CDR3 sequence: CASSQSEALGEQYF. For the CDR3, the DNA is TGTGCCAGCAGCCAATCGGAGGCCCTAGGCGAGCAGTACTTC.

The rearrangement links TRBV18 to TRBJ2-7; the D gene is possibly TRBD2 (5 bases). From germline, CDR1 is KGHSH and CDR2 LQKENI. CDR3 length: 13 amino acids. V was trimmed by 5 bases and J by 1 base, leaving 9 bases between them. DNA of the CDR3: TGTGCCAGCTCAGACGGGAATTCCTACGAGCAGTACTTC. It encodes CASSDGNSYEQYF.

The gene calls are TRBV12-3 or TRBV12-4 and TRBJ2-1; D perhaps matches TRBD1 (5 bases). Trimming took 10 bases from V and 8 from J, leaving 15 bases between them. CDR3 length equals 12 residues. CDR3 sequence: CAILSQGDEQFF. The CDR3 DNA reads TGTGCCATCCTTTCGCAGGGTGATGAGCAGTTCTTC.

The V gene is TRBV5-1, the J gene TRBJ2-7; 7 bases are a match to TRBD1. The CDR3 runs to 14 residues. J was trimmed by 3 bases and V by 0 bases; bases with no gene match: 3. The germline CDR1 and CDR2 sequences are SGHRS and YFSETQ. The CDR3 region is CASSLGQGYYEQYF. The CDR3 region has the DNA TGCGCCAGCAGCTTGGGACAGGGTTACTACGAGCAGTACTTC. The variable domain in full, completed from reference TRBV5-1 and TRBJ2-7, reads KAGVTQTPRYLIKTRGQQVTLSCSPISGHRSVSWYQQTPGQGLQFLFEYFSETQRNKGNFPGRFSGRQFSNSRSEMNVSTLELGDSALYLCASSLGQGYYEQYFGPGTRLTVT.

The J gene is TRBJ2-1, the V gene TRBV7-6, with TRBD2 identical over 12 bases. From germline, CDR1 is SGHVS and CDR2 FNYEAQ. The CDR3 runs 15 residues. V lost 3 bases and J lost 4; bases outside the gene matches: 1. The chain's CDR3 is CASSFGLAGYNEQFF. CDR3 nucleotides: TGTGCCAGCAGCTTTGGACTAGCGGGATACAATGAGCAGTTCTTC.

This clone was detected only once. The chain has TRBV6-5 and TRBJ2-7, with TRBD1 matching 8 bases. The CDR3 spans 14 residues. Trimming took 2 bases from V and 13 from J; bases not matched to a gene: 13. The germline V gene encodes CDR1 MNHEY and CDR2 SVGAGI. The CDR3 here is CASSYGPTGTGAYF. Written as DNA, the CDR3 is TGTGCCAGCAGTTACGGTCCTACCGGGACAGGAGCCTACTTC.

A single count supports this clone. The V gene is TRBV19, the J gene TRBJ2-7; 9 nucleotides agree with TRBD2. Per germline, CDR1 LNHDA and CDR2 SQIVND (reference sequence). CDR3 size: 14 residues. Germline trimming cut 4 bases from V and 3 bases from J; bases unmatched to any gene: 4. The CDR3 sequence is CASSTGLAYYEQYF. The CDR3 DNA sequence: TGTGCCAGTAGTACGGGACTAGCTTACTACGAGCAGTACTTC.

The V and J genes are TRBV14 and TRBJ1-1; D is undetermined. CDR3 length: 13 amino acids. Per germline, CDR1 SGHDN and CDR2 FVKESK. V was shortened by 6 bases and J by 1 base, with 9 bases between the two germline ends. This CDR3 reads CASREDGNTEAFF. CDR3 in DNA: TGTGCCAGCAGGGAGGATGGGAACACTGAAGCTTTCTTT.